Listed below are T cell receptor beta chains from one sample, sequenced in a study of CD8 T cells in Susac syndrome. In TCRdb, the immunoSEQ multiplex PCR reads were re-called with MiXCR into one record per CDR3 protein. The sample has over 100,000 distinct CDR3 sequences, 80% to 95% seen once. The sequenced material came from CD4+ T cells from PBMCs. These receptor sequences come from a human donor in good health. Each CDR3 is given with its conserved first and last residue. D genes are given only for firm matches. Clone size is not always given. Where it is, it says once, few, many or a class for expanded clones.

v_call	d_call	j_call	clone_size	cdr3_nt	cdr3_aa
TRBV9	NA	TRBJ2-4	NA	TGTGCCAGCAGCGTTGGGGACATTCAGTACTTC	CASSVGDIQYF
TRBV23-1	NA	TRBJ1-2	once	TGCGCCAGCAGTCAATTTCTATCCGGCGGACAGATCTCCTATGGCTACACCTTC	CASSQFLSGGQISYGYTF
TRBV2	TRBD1	TRBJ1-3	NA	TGTGCCAGCAGTGAGACAGGGAGAAACACCATATATTTT	CASSETGRNTIYF
TRBV6-1	NA	TRBJ1-5	NA	TGTGCCAGCAGCAAGCCCAGGGTGATGTCGGTTTTGAATCAGCCCCAGCATTTT	CASSKPRVMSVLNQPQHF
TRBV20-1	NA	TRBJ2-7	once	TGCAGTGCTAGCTTACCTAGTGGAGAGCAGTACTTC	CSASLPSGEQYF
TRBV20-1	NA	TRBJ2-1	once	TGCAGTGCTAGAGATCGCTGGGCGGGGTCCTACAATGAGCAGTTCTTC	CSARDRWAGSYNEQFF
TRBV29-1	NA	TRBJ1-1	NA	TGCAGCGTTCAACGGAACACTGAAGCTTTCTTT	CSVQRNTEAFF
TRBV9	TRBD2	TRBJ2-3	NA	TGTGCCAGCAGCGTAGAGGGACTAGCGGGAGTCGCGCAGTATTTT	CASSVEGLAGVAQYF
TRBV19	TRBD1	TRBJ1-2	NA	TGTGCCAGTAGTCCTCCCCCCGGGACAGAGAACTATGGCTACACCTTC	CASSPPPGTENYGYTF
TRBV7-2	NA	TRBJ1-6	NA	TGTGCCAGCAGCTGGTCCGGAGATAATAGTTCACCCCTCCACTTT	CASSWSGDNSSPLHF
TRBV4-3	NA	TRBJ1-1	NA	TGCGCCAGCTCCAAGGACACTGAAGCTTTCTTT	CASSKDTEAFF
TRBV18	NA	TRBJ2-1	NA	TGTGCCAGCTCACCACCGAATCTGAATGAGCAGTTCTTC	CASSPPNLNEQFF
TRBV7-3	NA	TRBJ1-5	NA	TGTGCCAGCAAGCGGCAGGGGCCCGCAGTTTATAGCAATCAGCCCCAGCATTTT	CASKRQGPAVYSNQPQHF
TRBV7-3	NA	TRBJ2-1	NA	TGTGCCAGCAGCTCGGGACTGCTCACCGATGAGCAGTTCTTC	CASSSGLLTDEQFF
TRBV4-3	TRBD2	TRBJ2-7	NA	TGCGCCAGCAGCCAATCAACTAGCGGGAGGGCCCACGAGCAGTACTTC	CASSQSTSGRAHEQYF
TRBV9	NA	TRBJ2-1	NA	TGTGCCAGCAGCACCCGAGGGCAGAACAATGAGCAGTTCTTC	CASSTRGQNNEQFF
TRBV7-9	NA	TRBJ2-5	NA	TGTGCCAGCAGCTTAGCGGCGGTTCCGAGCAGTGAGACCCAGTACTTC	CASSLAAVPSSETQYF
TRBV9	TRBD2	TRBJ2-1	NA	TGTGCCAGCAGCGCTAGCGGGAGCGTACGGGAGCAGTTCTTC	CASSASGSVREQFF
TRBV6-6	TRBD1	TRBJ1-1	NA	TGTGCCAGCAGTTGGGGCAGGGGGGGATTAACTGAAGCTTTCTTT	CASSWGRGGLTEAFF
TRBV29-1	NA	TRBJ1-5	NA	TGCAGCGTGGGCCCGGGGGGTAATCAGCCCCAGCATTTT	CSVGPGGNQPQHF
TRBV29-1	TRBD2	TRBJ2-2	NA	TGCAGCGTCTTAGCGGGAGGCTATACCGGGGAGCTGTTTTTT	CSVLAGGYTGELFF
TRBV14	TRBD1	TRBJ1-3	NA	TGTGCCAGCAGCCAAGTAAAGGGACAGTACGTTGGAAACACCATATATTTT	CASSQVKGQYVGNTIYF
TRBV7-2	NA	TRBJ1-2	NA	TGTGCCAGCAGCGCGGCAGCGTTTTATGGCTACACCTTC	CASSAAAFYGYTF
TRBV6-6	NA	TRBJ2-7	NA	TGTGCCAGCAGTTTGAACGGGGCCTCCTACGAGCAGTACTTC	CASSLNGASYEQYF
TRBV7-2	TRBD1	TRBJ2-7	once	TGTGCCAGCAGCGTAGGTATAACAGGGGGCGCTAGGGAGCAGTACTTC	CASSVGITGGAREQYF
TRBV7-2	NA	TRBJ1-6	NA	TGTGCCAGCAGCTTAGTCGACAGTAATTCACCCCTCCACTTT	CASSLVDSNSPLHF
TRBV7-2	TRBD2	TRBJ2-5	NA	TGTGCCAGCAGCTTCTCCCCGGGCGGGGGGGTAAGAAAGACCCAGTACTTC	CASSFSPGGGVRKTQYF
TRBV6-1	NA	TRBJ2-3	NA	TGTGCCAGCAGTCAGCGACAGGTTACTAGCACAGATACGCAGTATTTT	CASSQRQVTSTDTQYF
TRBV6-2/TRBV6-3	NA	TRBJ2-1	NA	TGTGCCAGCGGCATTATGAGCTCCTACAATGAGCAGTTCTTC	CASGIMSSYNEQFF
TRBV3-1	TRBD2	TRBJ2-7	NA	TGTGCCAGCAGCCAGCAGCGGGGGCTGGGGGAGCAGTACTTC	CASSQQRGLGEQYF
TRBV29-1	NA	TRBJ2-7	NA	TGCAGCTCTAAACCGGACGCCGACTCCTACGAGCAGTACTTC	CSSKPDADSYEQYF
TRBV14	NA	TRBJ1-1	NA	TGTGCCAGCAGCCAAGATCAAACGGAAGCTTTCTTT	CASSQDQTEAFF
TRBV20-1	NA	TRBJ1-6	NA	TGCAGTGCTAGAGATAAAGGGGTAAATTCACCCCTCCACTTT	CSARDKGVNSPLHF
TRBV5-1	NA	TRBJ2-7	NA	TGCGCCAGCAGCTTGCGGACAGATGGCTACGAGCAGTACTTC	CASSLRTDGYEQYF
TRBV4-3	NA	TRBJ1-1	NA	TGCGCCAGCAGCCAAGAGGCGGTCGGGGGAGCTTTCTTT	CASSQEAVGGAFF
TRBV6-5	TRBD2	TRBJ2-7	NA	TGTGCCAGCAGTTACTCGGAGAGCGGGACTTCCCTCTACGAGCAGTACTTC	CASSYSESGTSLYEQYF
TRBV7-2	TRBD1	TRBJ1-5	few	TGTGCCAGCAGCCCACAGGGGGTCATGGATAATCAGCCCCAGCATTTT	CASSPQGVMDNQPQHF
TRBV9	TRBD2	TRBJ2-3	NA	TGTGCCAGCAGCGTGGCCGGGACTAGCGGGGGGGAAACAGATACGCAGTATTTT	CASSVAGTSGGETDTQYF
TRBV5-1	TRBD2	TRBJ2-1	NA	TGCGCCAGCGTAAGGGCGACTAGCGGGGCGGATGAGCAGTTCTTC	CASVRATSGADEQFF
TRBV3-1	NA	TRBJ2-5	once	TGTGCCAGCAGCCAAGGTTTCGTCCTCCTAGAGACCCAGTACTTC	CASSQGFVLLETQYF
TRBV29-1	NA	TRBJ1-3	NA	TGCAGCGTTGAAGACCCTTTCTCTGGAAACACCATATATTTT	CSVEDPFSGNTIYF
TRBV27	TRBD1	TRBJ1-5	NA	TGTGCCAGCAGTGGGAGACAGGGGGCGATCCAGCCCCAGCATTTT	CASSGRQGAIQPQHF
TRBV6-2/TRBV6-3	TRBD1	TRBJ2-1	NA	TGTGCCAGCAGTTACACAGGGGGACTCGGGCAGTTCTTC	CASSYTGGLGQFF
TRBV4-1	NA	TRBJ2-5	few	TGCGCCAGCAGCCAAGAAAATCTGGCAGCTCAAGAGACCCAGTACTTC	CASSQENLAAQETQYF
TRBV7-2	NA	TRBJ2-5	NA	TGTGCCAGCAGCTTAAACCAAGAGACCCAGTACTTC	CASSLNQETQYF